Following are 6 T cell receptor beta chains from one sample sequenced in a study of radiotherapy plus CTLA-4 blockade in lung cancer. Produced via immunoSEQ multiplex PCR; TCRdb's table is partial and in-frame only. The table has some 110,000 clones, approximately 90% seen once. The sequencing used peripheral blood, collected from a patient treated with radiotherapy plus ipilimumab. These TCRs come from a human donor with non-small cell lung cancer that progressed on radiotherapy plus ipilimumab.

The genes are TRBV5-1 and TRBJ2-5; D may be TRBD1 (5 bases). CDR3 length: 14 residues. Trimming stripped 4 bases from V and 1 base from J, with 11 bases between. Germline CDR1 SGHRS, CDR2 YFSETQ. The CDR3, as DNA: TGCGCCAGCAGCCCGCAGGGTCTCCAAGAGACCCAGTACTTC. It codes for CASSPQGLQETQYF.

The CDR3 reads CASSQVTRTELNYGYTF. CDR3 DNA sequence: TGCGCCAGCAGCCAGGTAACCCGGACAGAACTAAACTATGGCTACACCTTC. The gene calls are TRBV4-1 and TRBJ1-2, with D tentatively TRBD1 (6 bases). Germline V gene data show CDR1 as MGHRA and CDR2 as YSYEKL. The CDR3 contains 17 residues. The V end was cut by 3 bases, the J end by 2 bases, with 19 bases between.

In this sample, this clone turned up once. The gene calls are TRBV6-5 and TRBJ2-7; possibly TRBD1 for D (5 bases). Trimming cost V 5 bases and J 7 bases, with 15 bases left between them. The CDR3 sequence is 13 residues long. Germline V lookup: CDR1 MNHEY, CDR2 SVGAGI. The CDR3: CASSGRGSREQYF. For the CDR3, the DNA is TGTGCCAGCAGTGGAAGGGGCTCGAGGGAGCAGTACTTC.

This chain links TRBV7-2 with TRBJ2-7; 12 bases fit TRBD2. The trim removed 2 bases at V and 6 bases at J, leaving 11 bases unmatched. CDR1 and CDR2 from the germline V gene are SGHTA and FQGNSA. This CDR3 is built from 17 residues. The CDR3: CASSLSASGRVEGEQYF. In nucleotides, the CDR3 is TGTGCCAGCAGCTTATCAGCTAGCGGGAGGGTGGAGGGCGAGCAGTACTTC.

This rearrangement joins TRBV18 to TRBJ2-3, with 7 positions matching TRBD1. CDR1 and CDR2 (germline): KGHSH, LQKENI. Losses at the gene ends were 2 bases for V and 6 bases for J; bases not matched to a gene: 2. This CDR3 is built from 13 residues. The CDR3 coding sequence is TGTGCCAGCTCACCAAAACAGGGGGATACGCAGTATTTT. This encodes CASSPKQGDTQYF. Full variable domain (rest looked up from reference TRBV18 and TRBJ2-3): NAGVMQNPRHLVRRRGQEARLRCSPMKGHSHVYWYRQLPEEGLKFMVYLQKENIIDESGMPKERFSAEFPKEGPSILRIQQVVRGDSAAYFCASSPKQGDTQYFGPGTRLTVL.

J is TRBJ2-1 and V is TRBV27, with TRBD2 as a possible D gene (5 bases). V dropped 6 bases and J dropped 4 bases, with 13 bases sitting between them. The length of the CDR3 is 14 residues. Germline V lookup: CDR1 MNHEY, CDR2 SMNVEV (reference sequence). CDR3: CASSVRGDYNEQFF. The CDR3 nucleotides read TGTGCCAGCAGCGTCCGGGGAGATTACAATGAGCAGTTCTTC.